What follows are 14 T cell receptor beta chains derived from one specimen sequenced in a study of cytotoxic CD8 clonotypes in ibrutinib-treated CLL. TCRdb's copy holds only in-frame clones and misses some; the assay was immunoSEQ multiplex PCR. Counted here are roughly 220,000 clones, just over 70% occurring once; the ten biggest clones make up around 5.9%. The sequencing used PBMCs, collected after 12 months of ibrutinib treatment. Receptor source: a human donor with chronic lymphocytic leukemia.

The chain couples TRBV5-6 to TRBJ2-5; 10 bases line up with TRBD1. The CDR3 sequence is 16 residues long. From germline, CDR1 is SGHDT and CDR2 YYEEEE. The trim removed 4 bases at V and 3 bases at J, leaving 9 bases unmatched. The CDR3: CASSIRDRGTEETQYF. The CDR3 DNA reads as TGTGCCAGCAGCATCCGGGACAGGGGAACCGAAGAGACCCAGTACTTC.

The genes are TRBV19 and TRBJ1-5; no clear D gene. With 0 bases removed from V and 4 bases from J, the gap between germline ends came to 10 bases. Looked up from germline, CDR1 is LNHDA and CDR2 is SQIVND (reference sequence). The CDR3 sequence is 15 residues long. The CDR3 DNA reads TGTGCCAGTAGTATAGATCGAGCCGAGAATCAGCCCCAGCATTTT. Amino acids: CASSIDRAENQPQHF.

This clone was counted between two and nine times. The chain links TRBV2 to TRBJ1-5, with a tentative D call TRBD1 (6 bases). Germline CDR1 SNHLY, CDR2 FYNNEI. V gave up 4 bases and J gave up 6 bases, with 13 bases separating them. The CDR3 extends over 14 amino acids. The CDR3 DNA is TGTGCCAGCAGTGTGGGGGCTCCGGGTCAGCCCCAGCATTTT. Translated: CASSVGAPGQPQHF.

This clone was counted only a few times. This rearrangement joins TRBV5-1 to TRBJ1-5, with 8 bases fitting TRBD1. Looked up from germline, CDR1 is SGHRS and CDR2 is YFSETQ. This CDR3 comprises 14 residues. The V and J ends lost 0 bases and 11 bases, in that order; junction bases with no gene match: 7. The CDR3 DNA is TGCGCCAGCAGCTTGGGACAGGGGACAGAAGCCCAGCATTTT. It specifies CASSLGQGTEAQHF.

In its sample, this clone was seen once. This chain's CDR3 is CASSYRGMSGYTF. The CDR3 bases are TGTGCCAGCAGTTATCGAGGGATGTCTGGCTACACCTTC. This chain connects TRBV28 to TRBJ1-2; D uncertain. The CDR3 consists of 13 residues. Trimming removed 4 bases from V and 7 bases from J, with 13 bases in between. Germline CDR1 MDHEN, CDR2 SYDVKM.

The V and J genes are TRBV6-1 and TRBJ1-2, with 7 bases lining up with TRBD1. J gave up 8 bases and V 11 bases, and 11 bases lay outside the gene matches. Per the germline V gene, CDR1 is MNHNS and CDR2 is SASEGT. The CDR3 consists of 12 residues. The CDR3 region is CAPYEGAGGYTF. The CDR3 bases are TGTGCCCCTTACGAGGGGGCGGGGGGCTACACCTTC.

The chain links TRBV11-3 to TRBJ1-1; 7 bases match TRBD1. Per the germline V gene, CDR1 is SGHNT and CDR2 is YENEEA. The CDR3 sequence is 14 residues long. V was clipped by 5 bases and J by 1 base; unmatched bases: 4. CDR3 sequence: CASSPRTGNTEAFF. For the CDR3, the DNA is TGTGCCAGCAGCCCAAGGACAGGGAACACTGAAGCTTTCTTT. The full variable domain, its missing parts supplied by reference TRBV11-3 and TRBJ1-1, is EAGVVQSPRYKIIEKKQPVAFWCNPISGHNTLYWYLQNLGQGPELLIRYENEEAVDDSQLPKDRFSAERLKGVDSTLKIQPAELGDSAVYLCASSPRTGNTEAFFGQGTRLTVV.

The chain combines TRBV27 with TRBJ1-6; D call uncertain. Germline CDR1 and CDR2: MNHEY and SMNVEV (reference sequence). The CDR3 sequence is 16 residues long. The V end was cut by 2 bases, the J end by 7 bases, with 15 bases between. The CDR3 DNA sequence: TGTGCCAGCAGTTTAAAGGACGGACGAAAGAATTCACCCCTCCACTTT. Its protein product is CASSLKDGRKNSPLHF.

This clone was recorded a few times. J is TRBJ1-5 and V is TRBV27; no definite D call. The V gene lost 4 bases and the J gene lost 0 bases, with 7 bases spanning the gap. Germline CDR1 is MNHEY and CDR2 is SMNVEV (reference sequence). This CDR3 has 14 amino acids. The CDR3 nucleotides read TGTGCCAGCAGTTCCACGATTAGCAATCAGCCCCAGCATTTT. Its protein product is CASSSTISNQPQHF.

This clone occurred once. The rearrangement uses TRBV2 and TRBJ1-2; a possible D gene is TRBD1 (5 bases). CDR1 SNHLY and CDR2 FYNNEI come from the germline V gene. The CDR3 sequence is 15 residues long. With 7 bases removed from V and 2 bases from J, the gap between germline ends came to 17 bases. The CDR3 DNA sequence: TGTGCCAGCACCACCCAGTCTGGGACGAACTATGGCTACACCTTC. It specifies CASTTQSGTNYGYTF.

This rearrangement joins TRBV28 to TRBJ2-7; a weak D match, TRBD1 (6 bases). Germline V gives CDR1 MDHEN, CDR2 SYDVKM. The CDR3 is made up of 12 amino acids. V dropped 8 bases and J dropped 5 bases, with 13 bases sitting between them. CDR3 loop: CASGTLGDEQYF. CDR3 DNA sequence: TGTGCCAGCGGGACACTAGGGGACGAGCAGTACTTC.

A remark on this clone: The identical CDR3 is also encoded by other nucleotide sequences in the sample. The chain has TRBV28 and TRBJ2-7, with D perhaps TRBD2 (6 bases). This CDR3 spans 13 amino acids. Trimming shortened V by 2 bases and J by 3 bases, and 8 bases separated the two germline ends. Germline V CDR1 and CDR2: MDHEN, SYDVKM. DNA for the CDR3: TGTGCCAGCAGTTTACTCGGGGGCTACGAGCAGTACTTC. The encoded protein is CASSLLGGYEQYF.

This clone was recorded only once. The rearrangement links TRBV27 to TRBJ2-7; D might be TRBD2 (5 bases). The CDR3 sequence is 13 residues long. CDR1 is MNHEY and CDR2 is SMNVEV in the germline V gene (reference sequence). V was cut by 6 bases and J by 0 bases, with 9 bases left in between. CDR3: CASSWESSYEQYF. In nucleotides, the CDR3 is TGTGCCAGCAGCTGGGAGAGCTCCTACGAGCAGTACTTC.

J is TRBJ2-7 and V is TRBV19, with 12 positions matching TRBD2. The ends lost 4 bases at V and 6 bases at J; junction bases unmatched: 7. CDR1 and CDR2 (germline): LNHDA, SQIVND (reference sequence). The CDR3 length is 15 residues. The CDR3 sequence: CASSTLAGGGREQYF. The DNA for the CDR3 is TGTGCCAGTAGTACCCTAGCGGGAGGGGGTCGCGAGCAGTACTTC. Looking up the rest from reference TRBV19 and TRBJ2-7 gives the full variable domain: DGGITQSPKYLFRKEGQNVTLSCEQNLNHDAMYWYRQDPGQGLRLIYYSQIVNDFQKGDIAEGYSVSREKKESFPLTVTSAQKNPTAFYLCASSTLAGGGREQYFGPGTRLTVT.